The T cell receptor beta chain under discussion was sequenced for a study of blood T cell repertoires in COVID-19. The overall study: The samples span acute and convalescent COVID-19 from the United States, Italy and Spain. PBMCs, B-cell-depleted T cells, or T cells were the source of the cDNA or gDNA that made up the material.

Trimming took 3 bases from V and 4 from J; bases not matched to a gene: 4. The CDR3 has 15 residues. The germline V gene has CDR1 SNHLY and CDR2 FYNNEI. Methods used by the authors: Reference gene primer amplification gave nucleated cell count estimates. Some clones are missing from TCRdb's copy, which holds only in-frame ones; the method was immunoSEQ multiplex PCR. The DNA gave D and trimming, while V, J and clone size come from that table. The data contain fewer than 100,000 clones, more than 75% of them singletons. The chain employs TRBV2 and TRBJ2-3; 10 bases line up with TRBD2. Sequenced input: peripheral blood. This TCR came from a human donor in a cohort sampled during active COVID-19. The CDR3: CASSDLAGGSDTQYF. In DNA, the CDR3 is TGTGCCAGCAGTGACTTAGCGGGGGGCTCAGATACGCAGTATTTT.